This T cell receptor beta chain was recovered during a study of blood T cell repertoires in COVID-19. Here immunoSEQ multiplex PCR was the method, and the copy in TCRdb shows in-frame clones only, minus some. The sample comprises approximately 310,000 clones, 80% to 90% of which are singletons, and 2.2% rests with the top ten. V gave up 8 bases and J gave up 5 bases; unmatched junction bases: 11. The CDR3 covers 14 residues. The germline V gene encodes CDR1 SNHLY and CDR2 FYNNEI. Participants were aged about 18 to 100 years, lived in over 20 US areas, and enrolled virtually. Two negative PCRs, clearance, or symptom resolution characterized the recovered Cohort 3 donors.

The chain employs TRBV2 and TRBJ2-5, with TRBD2 identical over 7 bases. This TCR was recovered from a young man who had recovered from COVID-19. Sequencing used PBMCs or T cells enriched from blood (not recorded which). DNA of the CDR3: TGTGCCAGCGGCGCGGGGCAGGGAGGGGAGACCCAGTACTTC. Its protein product is CASGAGQGGETQYF.